This is a list of T cell receptor beta chains from one sample in a study of blood T cell repertoires in COVID-19. Profiled with immunoSEQ multiplex PCR; TCRdb holds only in-frame clones, not every one. The sample consists of fewer than 250,000 clones, roughly 90% of them appearing once. The sequencing sample was made of peripheral blood. The source is a woman aged 40 to 55 with acute or convalescent COVID-19. Each CDR3 is given with its conserved first and last residue. The D gene is left open where the match is weak. Part of the rows lack a size; the others show once, few, many or a class for expanded clones.

V: TRBV6-2/TRBV6-3
size: NA
length: 17
J: TRBJ2-4
D: NA
CDR3: CASSLRWNGDGKNIQYF
DNA: TGTGCCAGCAGTTTAAGGTGGAACGGAGATGGCAAAAACATTCAGTACTTC

V: TRBV9
size: NA
length: 16
J: TRBJ2-1
D: TRBD2
CDR3: CASSVSGLAANNEQFF
DNA: TGTGCCAGCAGCGTATCGGGACTAGCGGCCAACAATGAGCAGTTCTTC

V: TRBV11-2
size: NA
length: 15
J: TRBJ2-1
D: NA
CDR3: CASSLSWAGYNEQFF
DNA: TGTGCCAGCAGCTTAAGTTGGGCCGGATACAATGAGCAGTTCTTC

V: TRBV12-3/TRBV12-4
size: NA
length: 13
J: TRBJ1-5
D: NA
CDR3: CASSLAGNQPQHF
DNA: TGTGCCAGCAGTTTGGCCGGGAATCAGCCCCAGCATTTT

V: TRBV5-8
size: NA
length: 15
J: TRBJ1-3
D: NA
CDR3: CASSLGALAGNTIYF
DNA: TGTGCCAGCAGCTTGGGGGCACTCGCTGGAAACACCATATATTTT

V: TRBV2
size: NA
length: 13
J: TRBJ2-1
D: NA
CDR3: CASRTDSYNEQFF
DNA: TGTGCCAGCAGGACAGACTCCTACAATGAGCAGTTCTTC

V: TRBV19
size: NA
length: 15
J: TRBJ1-2
D: NA
CDR3: CASSMKLGAFYGYTF
DNA: TGTGCCAGTAGTATGAAGCTTGGGGCTTTCTATGGCTACACCTTC

V: TRBV24-1
size: NA
length: 17
J: TRBJ2-1
D: TRBD2
CDR3: CATSDRSSGGRLNEQFF
DNA: TGTGCCACCAGTGACCGCTCCTCGGGGGGGCGTCTAAATGAGCAGTTCTTC

V: TRBV19
size: NA
length: 15
J: TRBJ1-1
D: NA
CDR3: CATNWVAGMNTEAFF
DNA: TGTGCCACCAATTGGGTCGCAGGGATGAACACTGAAGCTTTCTTT

V: TRBV24-1
size: NA
length: 15
J: TRBJ1-2
D: TRBD1
CDR3: CATSDFDRGVYGYTF
DNA: TGTGCCACCAGTGATTTTGACAGGGGCGTCTATGGCTACACCTTC

V: TRBV11-2
size: NA
length: 12
J: TRBJ1-1
D: NA
CDR3: CASSFEGGGAFF
DNA: TGTGCCAGCAGCTTCGAAGGGGGGGGTGCTTTCTTT

V: TRBV7-6
size: NA
length: 15
J: TRBJ1-6
D: NA
CDR3: CASSLRAGDGSPLHF
DNA: TGTGCCAGCAGCTTAAGGGCAGGGGATGGTTCACCCCTCCACTTT

V: TRBV29-1
size: NA
length: 14
J: TRBJ2-3
D: TRBD1
CDR3: CSVAPGQGTDTQYF
DNA: TGCAGCGTCGCCCCCGGACAGGGTACAGATACGCAGTATTTT

V: TRBV24-1
size: NA
length: 16
J: TRBJ2-5
D: NA
CDR3: CATSDPSSGAGGTQYF
DNA: TGTGCCACCAGTGACCCTAGTAGCGGTGCCGGGGGGACCCAGTACTTC

V: TRBV19
size: NA
length: 16
J: TRBJ2-3
D: TRBD1
CDR3: CASSTRDRAITDTQYF
DNA: TGTGCCAGTAGTACCCGCGACAGGGCCATAACAGATACGCAGTATTTT

V: TRBV5-1
size: NA
length: 15
J: TRBJ2-1
D: TRBD2
CDR3: CASSLGLAGGTEQFF
DNA: TGCGCCAGCAGCTTGGGGCTAGCGGGGGGAACTGAGCAGTTCTTC

V: TRBV7-3
size: NA
length: 14
J: TRBJ1-1
D: NA
CDR3: CASSLTDRNTEAFF
DNA: TGTGCCAGCAGCTTAACCGACAGGAACACTGAAGCTTTCTTT

V: TRBV3-1/TRBV3-2
size: NA
length: 17
J: TRBJ1-1
D: TRBD1
CDR3: CASSQAPPGQGDPEAFF
DNA: TGTGCCAGCAGCCAAGCCCCCCCGGGACAGGGGGACCCTGAAGCTTTCTTT

V: TRBV7-3
size: NA
length: 14
J: TRBJ2-5
D: TRBD2
CDR3: CASSLIAGGETQYF
DNA: TGTGCCAGCAGCTTAATTGCGGGGGGCGAGACCCAGTACTTC

V: TRBV18
size: NA
length: 14
J: TRBJ2-1
D: NA
CDR3: CASSAGRSYNEQFF
DNA: TGTGCCAGCTCAGCGGGGCGATCCTACAATGAGCAGTTCTTC

V: TRBV10-3
size: NA
length: 19
J: TRBJ1-1
D: NA
CDR3: CAISESPFGGGSMNTEAFF
DNA: TGTGCCATCAGTGAGTCTCCCTTCGGGGGGGGCAGCATGAACACTGAAGCTTTCTTT

V: TRBV20-1
size: NA
length: 14
J: TRBJ2-1
D: NA
CDR3: CSASRWGLYNEQFF
DNA: TGCAGTGCTAGTAGGTGGGGCCTTTACAATGAGCAGTTCTTC

V: TRBV5-1
size: once
length: 17
J: TRBJ2-1
D: NA
CDR3: CASSLDPERSSYNEQFF
DNA: TGCGCCAGCAGCTTGGACCCCGAGAGGAGCTCCTACAATGAGCAGTTCTTC

V: TRBV24-1
size: NA
length: 13
J: TRBJ1-2
D: NA
CDR3: CATSDPDGYGYTF
DNA: TGTGCCACCAGTGATCCTGACGGGTATGGCTACACCTTC

V: TRBV2
size: NA
length: 15
J: TRBJ1-2
D: NA
CDR3: CASSEASGAVYGYTF
DNA: TGTGCCAGCAGTGAAGCGTCAGGGGCGGTCTATGGCTACACCTTC

V: TRBV5-1
size: NA
length: 16
J: TRBJ1-5
D: TRBD1
CDR3: CASSWGPGQGDQPQHF
DNA: TGCGCCAGCAGCTGGGGGCCGGGACAGGGAGATCAGCCCCAGCATTTT

V: TRBV19
size: NA
length: 14
J: TRBJ2-3
D: TRBD2
CDR3: CASKTSGGRDTQYF
DNA: TGTGCCAGTAAAACTAGCGGGGGGAGAGATACGCAGTATTTT

V: TRBV29-1
size: NA
length: 15
J: TRBJ2-1
D: NA
CDR3: CSVEGGPLDGDEQFF
DNA: TGCAGCGTTGAAGGTGGCCCCCTGGACGGGGATGAGCAGTTCTTC

V: TRBV5-1
size: NA
length: 13
J: TRBJ1-1
D: TRBD1
CDR3: CASTGQVNTEAFF
DNA: TGCGCCAGCACAGGACAGGTAAACACTGAAGCTTTCTTT